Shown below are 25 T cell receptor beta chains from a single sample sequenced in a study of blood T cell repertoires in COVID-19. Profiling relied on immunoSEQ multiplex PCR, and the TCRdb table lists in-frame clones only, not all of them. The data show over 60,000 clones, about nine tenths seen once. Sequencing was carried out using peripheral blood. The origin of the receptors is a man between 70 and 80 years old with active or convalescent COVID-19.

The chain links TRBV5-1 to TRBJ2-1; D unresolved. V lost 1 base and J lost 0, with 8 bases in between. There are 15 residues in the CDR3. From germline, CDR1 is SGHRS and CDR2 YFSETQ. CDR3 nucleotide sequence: TGCGCCAGCAGCTTGTCGACGGGCTCCTACAATGAGCAGTTCTTC. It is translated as CASSLSTGSYNEQFF.

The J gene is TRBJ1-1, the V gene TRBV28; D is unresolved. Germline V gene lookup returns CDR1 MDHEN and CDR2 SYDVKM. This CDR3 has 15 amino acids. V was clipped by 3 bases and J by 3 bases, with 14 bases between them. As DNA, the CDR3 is TGTGCCAGCAGTTTTCGGGTAGATTGGGACACTGAAGCTTTCTTT. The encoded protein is CASSFRVDWDTEAFF.

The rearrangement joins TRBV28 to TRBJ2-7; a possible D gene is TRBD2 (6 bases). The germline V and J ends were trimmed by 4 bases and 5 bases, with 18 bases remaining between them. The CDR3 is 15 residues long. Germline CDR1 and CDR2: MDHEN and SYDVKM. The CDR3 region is CASSSPFSGGDEQYF. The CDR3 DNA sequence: TGTGCCAGCAGTTCCCCCTTCTCTGGAGGGGACGAGCAGTACTTC. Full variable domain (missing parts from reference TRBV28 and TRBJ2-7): DVKVTQSSRYLVKRTGEKVFLECVQDMDHENMFWYRQDPGLGLRLIYFSYDVKMKEKGDIPEGYSVSREKKERFSLILESASTNQTSMYLCASSSPFSGGDEQYFGPGTRLTVT.

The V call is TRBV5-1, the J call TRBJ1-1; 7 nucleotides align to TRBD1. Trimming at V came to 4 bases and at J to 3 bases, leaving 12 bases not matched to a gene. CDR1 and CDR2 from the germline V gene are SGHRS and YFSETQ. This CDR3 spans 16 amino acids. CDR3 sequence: CASSPTGEGSDTEAFF. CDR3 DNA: TGCGCCAGCAGCCCCACAGGGGAAGGGTCGGACACTGAAGCTTTCTTT.

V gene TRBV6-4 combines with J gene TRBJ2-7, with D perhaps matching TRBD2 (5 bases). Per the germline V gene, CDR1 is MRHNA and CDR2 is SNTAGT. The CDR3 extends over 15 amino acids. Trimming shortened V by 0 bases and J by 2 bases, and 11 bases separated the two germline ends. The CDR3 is CASSDSTTGTYEQYF. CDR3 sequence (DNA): TGTGCCAGCAGTGACTCGACAACGGGGACCTACGAGCAGTACTTC.

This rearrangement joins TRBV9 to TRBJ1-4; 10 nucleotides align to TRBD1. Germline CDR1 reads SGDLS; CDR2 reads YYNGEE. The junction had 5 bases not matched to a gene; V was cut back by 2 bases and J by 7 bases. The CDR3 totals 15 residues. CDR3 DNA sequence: TGTGCCAGCAGCGTTAGATGGACAGGGGGTGAAAAACTGTTTTTT. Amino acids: CASSVRWTGGEKLFF.

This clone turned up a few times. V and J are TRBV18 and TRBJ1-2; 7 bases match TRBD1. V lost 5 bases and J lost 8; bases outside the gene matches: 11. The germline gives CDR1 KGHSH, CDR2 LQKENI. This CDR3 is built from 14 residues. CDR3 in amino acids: CASSYTDREDGYTF. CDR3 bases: TGTGCCAGCTCATACACAGACAGGGAGGACGGCTACACCTTC.

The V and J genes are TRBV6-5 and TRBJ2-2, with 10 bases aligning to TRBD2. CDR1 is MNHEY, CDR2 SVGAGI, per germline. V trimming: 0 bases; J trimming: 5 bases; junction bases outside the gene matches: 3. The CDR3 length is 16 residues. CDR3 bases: TGTGCCAGCAGTTACTCCGGACTAGCGGTTACCGGGGAGCTGTTTTTT. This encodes CASSYSGLAVTGELFF.

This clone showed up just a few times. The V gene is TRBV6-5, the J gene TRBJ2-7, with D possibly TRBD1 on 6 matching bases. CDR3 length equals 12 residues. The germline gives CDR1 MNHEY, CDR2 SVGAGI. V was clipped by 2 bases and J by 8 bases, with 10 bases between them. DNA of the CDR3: TGTGCCAGCAGTTACCAGGGACAAAAGCAGTACTTC. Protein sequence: CASSYQGQKQYF.

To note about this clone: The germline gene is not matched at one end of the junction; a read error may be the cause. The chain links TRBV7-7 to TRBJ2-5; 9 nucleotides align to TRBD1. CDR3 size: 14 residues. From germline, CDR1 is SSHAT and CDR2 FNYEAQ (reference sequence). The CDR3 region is CASSPRQGGETQYF. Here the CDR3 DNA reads TGTGCTAGCAGCCCAAGACAGGGGGGGGAGACCCAGTACTTC.

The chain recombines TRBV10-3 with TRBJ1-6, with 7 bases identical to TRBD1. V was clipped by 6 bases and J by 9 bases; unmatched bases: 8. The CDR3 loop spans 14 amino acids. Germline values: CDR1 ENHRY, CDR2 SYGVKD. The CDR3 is CAIRTHRGRSPLHF. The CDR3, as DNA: TGTGCCATCAGAACCCACAGGGGTCGTTCACCCCTCCACTTT.

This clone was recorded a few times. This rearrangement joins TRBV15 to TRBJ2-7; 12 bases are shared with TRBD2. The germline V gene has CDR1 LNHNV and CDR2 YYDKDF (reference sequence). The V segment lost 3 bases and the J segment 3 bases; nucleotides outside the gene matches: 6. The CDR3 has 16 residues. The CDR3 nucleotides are TGTGCCACCAGCAGGTCTAGCGGGAGGGCCATCTACGAGCAGTACTTC. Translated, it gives CATSRSSGRAIYEQYF.

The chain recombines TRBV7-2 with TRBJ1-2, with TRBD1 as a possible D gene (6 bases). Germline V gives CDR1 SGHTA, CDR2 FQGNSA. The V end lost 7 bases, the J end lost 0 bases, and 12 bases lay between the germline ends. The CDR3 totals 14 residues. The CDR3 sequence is CASKVDRANYGYTF. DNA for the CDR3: TGTGCCAGCAAAGTGGACAGAGCTAACTATGGCTACACCTTC.

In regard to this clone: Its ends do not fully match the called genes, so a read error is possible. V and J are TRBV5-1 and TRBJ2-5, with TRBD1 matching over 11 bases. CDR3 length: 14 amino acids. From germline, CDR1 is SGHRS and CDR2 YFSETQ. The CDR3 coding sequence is TGCGCCAGCAGCCCCTCACTTCCGGGACAGGGGGTGAACTTC. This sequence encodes CASSPSLPGQGVNF.

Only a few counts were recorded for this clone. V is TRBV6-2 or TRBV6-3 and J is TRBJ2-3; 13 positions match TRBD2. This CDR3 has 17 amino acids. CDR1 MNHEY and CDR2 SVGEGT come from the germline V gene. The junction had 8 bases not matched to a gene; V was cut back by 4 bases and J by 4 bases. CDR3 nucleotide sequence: TGTGCCAGCAGTTGGACTAGCGGGAGAACCGGGGCAGATACGCAGTATTTT. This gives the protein CASSWTSGRTGADTQYF.

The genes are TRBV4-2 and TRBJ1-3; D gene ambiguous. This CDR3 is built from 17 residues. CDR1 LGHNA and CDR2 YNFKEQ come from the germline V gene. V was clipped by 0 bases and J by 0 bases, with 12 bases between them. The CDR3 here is CASSQEGGHRSGNTIYF. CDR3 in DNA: TGTGCCAGCAGCCAAGAGGGAGGCCACCGCTCTGGAAACACCATATATTTT.

CDR3: CAISAILAGYGYTF. DNA for the CDR3: TGTGCCATCAGTGCGATCTTGGCAGGGTATGGCTACACCTTC. V gene TRBV10-3 combines with J gene TRBJ1-2; TRBD1 is a possible D gene (5 bases). V gave up 4 bases and J gave up 5 bases, with 14 bases separating them. The CDR3 runs to 14 residues. The germline CDR1 and CDR2 sequences are ENHRY and SYGVKD.

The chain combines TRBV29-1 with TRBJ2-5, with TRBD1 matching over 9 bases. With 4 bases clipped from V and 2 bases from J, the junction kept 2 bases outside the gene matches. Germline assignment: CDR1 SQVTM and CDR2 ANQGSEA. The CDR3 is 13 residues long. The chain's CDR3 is CSVGDRVQETQYF. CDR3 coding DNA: TGCAGCGTTGGGGACAGGGTGCAAGAGACCCAGTACTTC.

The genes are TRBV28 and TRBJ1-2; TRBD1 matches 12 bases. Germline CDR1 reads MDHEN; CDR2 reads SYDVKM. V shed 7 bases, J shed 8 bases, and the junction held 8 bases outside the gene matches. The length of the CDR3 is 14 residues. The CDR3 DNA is TGTGCCAGCACCTCGGGACAGGGGGCAAAAGGCTACACCTTC. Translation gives CASTSGQGAKGYTF.

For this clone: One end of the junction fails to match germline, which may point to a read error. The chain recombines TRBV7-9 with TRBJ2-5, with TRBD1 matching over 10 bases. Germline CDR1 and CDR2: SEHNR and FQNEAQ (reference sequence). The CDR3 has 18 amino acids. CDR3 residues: CASSLGGTGATSQETQYF. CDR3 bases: TGTGCCAGCAGTTTAGGTGGGACAGGGGCAACAAGCCAAGAGACCCAGTACTTC.

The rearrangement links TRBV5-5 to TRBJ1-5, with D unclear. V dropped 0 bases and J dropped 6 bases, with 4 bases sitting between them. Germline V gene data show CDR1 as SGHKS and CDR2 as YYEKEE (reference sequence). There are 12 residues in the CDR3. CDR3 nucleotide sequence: TGTGCCAGCAGCTTGGACGGTCAGCCCCAGCATTTT. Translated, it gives CASSLDGQPQHF.

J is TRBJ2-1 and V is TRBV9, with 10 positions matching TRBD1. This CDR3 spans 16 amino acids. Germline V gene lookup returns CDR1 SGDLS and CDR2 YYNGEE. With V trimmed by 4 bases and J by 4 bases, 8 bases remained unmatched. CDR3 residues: CASSPRGTGVYNEQFF. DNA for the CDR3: TGTGCCAGCAGCCCAAGAGGGACAGGGGTATACAATGAGCAGTTCTTC.

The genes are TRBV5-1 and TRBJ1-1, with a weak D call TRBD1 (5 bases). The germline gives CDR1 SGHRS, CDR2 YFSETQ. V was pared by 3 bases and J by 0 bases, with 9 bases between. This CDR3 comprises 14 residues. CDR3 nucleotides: TGCGCCAGCAGCTCCCAGACAGTGAACACTGAAGCTTTCTTT. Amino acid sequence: CASSSQTVNTEAFF.

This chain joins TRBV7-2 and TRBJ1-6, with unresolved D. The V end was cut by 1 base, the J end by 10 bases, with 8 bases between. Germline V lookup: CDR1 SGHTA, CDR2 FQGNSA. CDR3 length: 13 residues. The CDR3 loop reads CASSLDGVSPLHF. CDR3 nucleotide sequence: TGTGCCAGCAGCTTAGACGGTGTCTCACCCCTCCACTTT.

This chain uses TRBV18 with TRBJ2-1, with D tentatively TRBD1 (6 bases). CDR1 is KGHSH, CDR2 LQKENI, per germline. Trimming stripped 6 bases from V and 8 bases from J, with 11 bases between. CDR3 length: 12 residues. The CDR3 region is CASSFRGDEQFF. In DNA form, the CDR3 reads TGTGCCAGCTCGTTCAGGGGAGATGAGCAGTTCTTC.